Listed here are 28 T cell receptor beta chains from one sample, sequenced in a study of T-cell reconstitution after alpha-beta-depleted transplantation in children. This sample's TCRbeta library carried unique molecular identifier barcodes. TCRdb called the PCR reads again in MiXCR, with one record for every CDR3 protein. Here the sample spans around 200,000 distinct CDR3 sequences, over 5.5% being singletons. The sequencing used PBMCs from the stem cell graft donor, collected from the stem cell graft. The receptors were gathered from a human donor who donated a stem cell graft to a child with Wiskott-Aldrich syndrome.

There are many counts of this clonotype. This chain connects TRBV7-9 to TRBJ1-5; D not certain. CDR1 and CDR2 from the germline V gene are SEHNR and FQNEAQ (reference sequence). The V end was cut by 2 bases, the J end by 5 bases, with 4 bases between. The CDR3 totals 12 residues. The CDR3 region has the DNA TGTGCCAGCAGCTTAACTGATCAGCCCCAGCATTTT. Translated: CASSLTDQPQHF.

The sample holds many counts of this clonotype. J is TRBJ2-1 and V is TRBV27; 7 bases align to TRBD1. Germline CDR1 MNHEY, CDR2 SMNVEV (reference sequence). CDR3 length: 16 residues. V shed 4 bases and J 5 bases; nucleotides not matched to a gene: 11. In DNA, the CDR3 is TGTGCCAGCAGTTCTCACGACAGGGCCTGGAACAATGAGCAGTTCTTC. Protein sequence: CASSSHDRAWNNEQFF.

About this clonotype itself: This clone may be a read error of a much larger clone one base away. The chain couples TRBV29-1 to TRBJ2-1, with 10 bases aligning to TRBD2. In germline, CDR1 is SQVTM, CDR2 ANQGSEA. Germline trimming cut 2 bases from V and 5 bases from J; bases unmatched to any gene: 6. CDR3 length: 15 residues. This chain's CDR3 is CSVELRLAGDNEQFF. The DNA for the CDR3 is TGCAGCGTTGAATTACGGCTAGCGGGAGACAATGAGCAGTTCTTC.

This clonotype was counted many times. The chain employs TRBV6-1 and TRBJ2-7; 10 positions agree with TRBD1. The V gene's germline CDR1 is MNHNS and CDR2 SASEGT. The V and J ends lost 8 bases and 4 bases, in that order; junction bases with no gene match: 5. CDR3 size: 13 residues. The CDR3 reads CASSGQGVYEQYF. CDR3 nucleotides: TGTGCCAGCTCCGGACAGGGGGTTTACGAGCAGTACTTC.

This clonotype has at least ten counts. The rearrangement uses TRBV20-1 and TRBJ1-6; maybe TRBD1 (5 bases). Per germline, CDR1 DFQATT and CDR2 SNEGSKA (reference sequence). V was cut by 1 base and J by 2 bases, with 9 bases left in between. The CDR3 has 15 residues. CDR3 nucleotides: TGCAGTGCTAGAGCAGGGCTCGCCTATAATTCACCCCTCCACTTT. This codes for CSARAGLAYNSPLHF.

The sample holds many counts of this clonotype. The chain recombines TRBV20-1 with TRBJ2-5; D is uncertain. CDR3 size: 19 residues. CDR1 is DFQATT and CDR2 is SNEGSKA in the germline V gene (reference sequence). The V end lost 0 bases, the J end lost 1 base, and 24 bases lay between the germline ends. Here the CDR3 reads CSARDLYGGRDKTQETQYF. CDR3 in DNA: TGCAGTGCTAGAGATCTTTATGGCGGAAGAGACAAGACCCAAGAGACCCAGTACTTC.

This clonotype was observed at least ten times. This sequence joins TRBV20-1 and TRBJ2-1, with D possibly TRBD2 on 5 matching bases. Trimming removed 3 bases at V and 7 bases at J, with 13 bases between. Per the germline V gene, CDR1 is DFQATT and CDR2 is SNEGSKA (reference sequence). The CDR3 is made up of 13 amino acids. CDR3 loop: CSASVLALNEQFF. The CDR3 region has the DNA TGCAGTGCTAGTGTGCTAGCTCTGAATGAGCAGTTCTTC.

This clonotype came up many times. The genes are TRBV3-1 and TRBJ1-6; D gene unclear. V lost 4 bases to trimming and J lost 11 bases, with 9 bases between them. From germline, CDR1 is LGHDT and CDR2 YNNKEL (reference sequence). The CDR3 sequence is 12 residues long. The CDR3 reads CASSLGGTPLHF. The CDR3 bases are TGTGCCAGCAGCCTGGGAGGCACACCCCTCCACTTT.

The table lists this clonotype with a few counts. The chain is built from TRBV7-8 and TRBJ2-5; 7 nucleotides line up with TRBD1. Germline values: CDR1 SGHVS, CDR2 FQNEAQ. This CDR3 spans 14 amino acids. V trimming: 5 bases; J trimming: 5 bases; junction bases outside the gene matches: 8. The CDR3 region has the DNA TGTGCCAGCAGCCTTCACAGGGGACGGGAGACCCAGTACTTC. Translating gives CASSLHRGRETQYF.

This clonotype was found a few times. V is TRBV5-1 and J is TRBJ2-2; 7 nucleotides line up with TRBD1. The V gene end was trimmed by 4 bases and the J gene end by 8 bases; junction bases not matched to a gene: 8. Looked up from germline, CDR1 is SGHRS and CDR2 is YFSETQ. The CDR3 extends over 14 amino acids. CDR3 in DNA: TGCGCCAGCAGCCTCCTCGACAGGGCTGGGGAGCTGTTTTTT. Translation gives CASSLLDRAGELFF. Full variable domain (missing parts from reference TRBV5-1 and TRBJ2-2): KAGVTQTPRYLIKTRGQQVTLSCSPISGHRSVSWYQQTPGQGLQFLFEYFSETQRNKGNFPGRFSGRQFSNSRSEMNVSTLELGDSALYLCASSLLDRAGELFFGEGSRLTVL.

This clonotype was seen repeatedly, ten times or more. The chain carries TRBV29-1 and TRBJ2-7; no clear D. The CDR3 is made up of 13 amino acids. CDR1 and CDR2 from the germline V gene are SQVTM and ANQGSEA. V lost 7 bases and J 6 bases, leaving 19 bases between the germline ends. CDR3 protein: CSATTGPSGEQYF. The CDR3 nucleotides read TGCAGCGCCACCACCGGCCCCTCGGGCGAGCAGTACTTC.

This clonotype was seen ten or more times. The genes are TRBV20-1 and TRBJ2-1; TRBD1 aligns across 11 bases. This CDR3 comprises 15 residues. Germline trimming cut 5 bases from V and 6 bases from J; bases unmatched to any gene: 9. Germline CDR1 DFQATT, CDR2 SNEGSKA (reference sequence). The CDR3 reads CSAGLPGTGGNEQFF. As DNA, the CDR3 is TGCAGTGCTGGATTACCCGGGACAGGGGGCAATGAGCAGTTCTTC.

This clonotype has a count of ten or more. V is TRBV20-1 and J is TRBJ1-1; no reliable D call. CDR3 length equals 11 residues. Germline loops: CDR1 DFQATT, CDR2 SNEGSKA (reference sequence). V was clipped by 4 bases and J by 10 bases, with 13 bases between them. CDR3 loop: CSATGAWGAFF. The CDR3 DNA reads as TGCAGTGCTACAGGTGCTTGGGGAGCTTTCTTT.

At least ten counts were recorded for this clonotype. As DNA, the CDR3 is TGCGCCAGCAGCTTCGGGAGTTCCCCGCGTTCTGATACGCAGTATTTT. It translates to CASSFGSSPRSDTQYF. V usage is TRBV5-1 and J usage is TRBJ2-3, with a possible D match to TRBD2 (6 bases). V lost 2 bases, J lost 6 bases, and 19 bases lay in between. The CDR3 runs to 16 residues. Germline CDR1 and CDR2: SGHRS and YFSETQ.

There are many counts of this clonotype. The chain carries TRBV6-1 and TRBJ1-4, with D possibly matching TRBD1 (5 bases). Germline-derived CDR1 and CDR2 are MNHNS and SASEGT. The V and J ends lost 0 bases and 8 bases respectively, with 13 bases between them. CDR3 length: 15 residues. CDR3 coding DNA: TGTGCCAGCAGTGAAGCGGGAGGGGCGGGAGAAAAACTGTTTTTT. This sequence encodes CASSEAGGAGEKLFF.

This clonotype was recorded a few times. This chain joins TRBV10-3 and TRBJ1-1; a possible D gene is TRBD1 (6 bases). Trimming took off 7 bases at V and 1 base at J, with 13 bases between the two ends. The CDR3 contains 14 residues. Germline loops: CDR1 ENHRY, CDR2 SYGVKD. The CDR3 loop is CAITQDRTNTEAFF. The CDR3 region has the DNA TGTGCCATCACCCAGGACAGAACGAACACTGAAGCTTTCTTT.

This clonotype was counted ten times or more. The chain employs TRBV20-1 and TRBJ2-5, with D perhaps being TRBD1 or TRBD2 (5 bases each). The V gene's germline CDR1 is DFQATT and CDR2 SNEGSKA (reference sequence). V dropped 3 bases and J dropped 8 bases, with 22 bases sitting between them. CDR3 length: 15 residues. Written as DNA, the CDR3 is TGCAGTGCTAGGCTAGCTCAAGGGGATGTAGGAACCCAGTACTTC. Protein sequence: CSARLAQGDVGTQYF.

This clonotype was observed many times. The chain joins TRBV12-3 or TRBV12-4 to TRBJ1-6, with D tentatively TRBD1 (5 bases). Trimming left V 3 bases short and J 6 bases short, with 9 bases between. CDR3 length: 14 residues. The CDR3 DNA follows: TGTGCCAGCAGTTTCTCGGGGGGTAATTCACCCCTCCACTTT. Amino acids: CASSFSGGNSPLHF.

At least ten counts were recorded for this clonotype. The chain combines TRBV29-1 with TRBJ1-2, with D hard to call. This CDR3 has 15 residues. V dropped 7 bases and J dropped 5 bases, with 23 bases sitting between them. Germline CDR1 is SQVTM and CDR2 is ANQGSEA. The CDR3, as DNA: TGCAGCGCATACTCCGGGCCTCGGACCCCTTATGGCTACACCTTC. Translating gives CSAYSGPRTPYGYTF.

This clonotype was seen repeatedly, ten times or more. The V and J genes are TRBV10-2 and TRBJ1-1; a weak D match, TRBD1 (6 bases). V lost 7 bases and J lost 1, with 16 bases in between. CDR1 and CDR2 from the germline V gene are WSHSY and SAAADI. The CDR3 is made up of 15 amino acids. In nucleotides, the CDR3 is TGCGCCAGCATTCCCAGCCCAGGGGCGAACACTGAAGCTTTCTTT. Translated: CASIPSPGANTEAFF.

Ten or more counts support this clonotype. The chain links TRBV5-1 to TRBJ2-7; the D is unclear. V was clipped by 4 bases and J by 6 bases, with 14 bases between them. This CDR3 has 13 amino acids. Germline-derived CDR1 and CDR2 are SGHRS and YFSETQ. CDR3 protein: CASSRLGFLEQYF. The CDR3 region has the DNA TGCGCCAGCAGCCGTCTCGGTTTCCTCGAGCAGTACTTC.

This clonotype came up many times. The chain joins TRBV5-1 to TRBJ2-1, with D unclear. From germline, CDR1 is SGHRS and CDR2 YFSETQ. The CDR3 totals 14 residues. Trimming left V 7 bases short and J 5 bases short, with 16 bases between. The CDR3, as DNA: TGCGCCAGCTCCCACAGAAGCAGTCACAATGAGCAGTTCTTC. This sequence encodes CASSHRSSHNEQFF.

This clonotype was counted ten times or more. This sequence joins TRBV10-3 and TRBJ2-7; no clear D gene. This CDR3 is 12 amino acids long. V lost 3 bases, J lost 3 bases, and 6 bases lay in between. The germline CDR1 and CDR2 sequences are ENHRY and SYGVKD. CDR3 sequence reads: CAISDALYEQYF. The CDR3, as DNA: TGTGCCATCAGTGACGCACTCTACGAGCAGTACTTC.

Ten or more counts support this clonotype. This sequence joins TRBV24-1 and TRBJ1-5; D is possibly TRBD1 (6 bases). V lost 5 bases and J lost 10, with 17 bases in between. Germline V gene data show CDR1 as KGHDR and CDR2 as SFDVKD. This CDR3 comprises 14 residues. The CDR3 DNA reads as TGTGCCACCAGTGGCACCGGGACACCCACCCCCCAGCATTTT. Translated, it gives CATSGTGTPTPQHF.

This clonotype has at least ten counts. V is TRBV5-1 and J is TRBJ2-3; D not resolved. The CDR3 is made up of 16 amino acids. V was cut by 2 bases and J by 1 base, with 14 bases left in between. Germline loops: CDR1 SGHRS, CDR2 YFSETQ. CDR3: CASSLIGALGTDTQYF. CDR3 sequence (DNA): TGCGCCAGCAGCTTAATAGGCGCTCTTGGCACAGATACGCAGTATTTT.

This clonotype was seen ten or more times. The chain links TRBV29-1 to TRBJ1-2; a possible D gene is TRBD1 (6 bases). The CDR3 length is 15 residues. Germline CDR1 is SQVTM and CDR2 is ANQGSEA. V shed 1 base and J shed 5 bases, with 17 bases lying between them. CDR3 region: CSVEVGSGVRYGYTF. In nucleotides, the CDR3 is TGCAGCGTTGAAGTGGGCTCAGGGGTTCGTTATGGCTACACCTTC.

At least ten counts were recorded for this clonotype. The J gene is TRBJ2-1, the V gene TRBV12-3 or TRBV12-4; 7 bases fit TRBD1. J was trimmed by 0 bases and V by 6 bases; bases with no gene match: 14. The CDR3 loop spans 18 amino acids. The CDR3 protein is CASSTGTVRISSYNEQFF. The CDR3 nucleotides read TGTGCCAGCAGCACCGGGACAGTGAGGATTAGCTCCTACAATGAGCAGTTCTTC.

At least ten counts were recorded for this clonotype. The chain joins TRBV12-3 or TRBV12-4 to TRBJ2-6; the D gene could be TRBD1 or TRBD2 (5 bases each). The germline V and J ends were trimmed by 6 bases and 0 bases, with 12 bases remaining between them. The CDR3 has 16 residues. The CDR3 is CASRHAGSSGANVLTF. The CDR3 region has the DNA TGTGCCAGCAGGCACGCAGGGAGCTCTGGGGCCAACGTCCTGACTTTC.